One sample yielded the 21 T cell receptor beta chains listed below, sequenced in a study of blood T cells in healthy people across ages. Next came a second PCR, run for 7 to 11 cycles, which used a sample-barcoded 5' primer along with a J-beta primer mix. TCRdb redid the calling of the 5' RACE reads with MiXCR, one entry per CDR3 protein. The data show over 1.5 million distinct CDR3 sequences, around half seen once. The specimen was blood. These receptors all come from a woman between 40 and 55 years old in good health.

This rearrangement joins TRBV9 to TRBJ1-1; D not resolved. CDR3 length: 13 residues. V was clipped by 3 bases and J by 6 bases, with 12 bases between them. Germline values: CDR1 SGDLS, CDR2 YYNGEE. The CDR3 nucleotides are TGTGCCAGCAGCGCCTCTCAGCGGTCTGAAGCTTTCTTT. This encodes CASSASQRSEAFF.

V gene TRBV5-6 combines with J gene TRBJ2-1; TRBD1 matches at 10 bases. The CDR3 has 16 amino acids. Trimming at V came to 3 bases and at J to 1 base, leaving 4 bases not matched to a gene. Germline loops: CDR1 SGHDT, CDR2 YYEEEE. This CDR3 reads CASSWRQGASYNEQFF. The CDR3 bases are TGTGCCAGCAGCTGGAGACAGGGGGCTTCCTACAATGAGCAGTTCTTC.

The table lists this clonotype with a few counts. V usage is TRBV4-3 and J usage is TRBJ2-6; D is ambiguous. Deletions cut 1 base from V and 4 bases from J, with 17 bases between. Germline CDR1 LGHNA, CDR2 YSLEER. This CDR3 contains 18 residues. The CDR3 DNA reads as TGCGCCAGCAGCCAAGGTTGGACGTCGGCTTCCGGGGCCAACGTCCTGACTTTC. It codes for CASSQGWTSASGANVLTF.

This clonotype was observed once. CDR3 protein: CSASDWDFNSPLHF. The DNA for the CDR3 is TGCAGTGCTAGCGACTGGGACTTTAATTCACCCCTCCACTTT. The J gene is TRBJ1-6, the V gene TRBV20-1; D possibly corresponds to TRBD1 (5 bases). The CDR3 extends over 14 amino acids. Germline CDR1 DFQATT, CDR2 SNEGSKA (reference sequence). The germline V and J ends were trimmed by 3 bases and 6 bases, with 12 bases remaining between them.

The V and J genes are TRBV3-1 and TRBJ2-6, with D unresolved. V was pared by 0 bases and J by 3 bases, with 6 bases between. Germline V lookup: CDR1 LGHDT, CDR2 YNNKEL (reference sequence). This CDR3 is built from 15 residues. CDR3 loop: CASSQESVGANVLTF. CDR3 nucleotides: TGTGCCAGCAGCCAAGAGTCCGTTGGGGCCAACGTCCTGACTTTC. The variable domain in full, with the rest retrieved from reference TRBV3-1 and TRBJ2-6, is DTAVSQTPKYLVTQMGNDKSIKCEQNLGHDTMYWYKQDSKKFLKIMFSYNNKELIINETVPNRFSPKSPDKAHLNLHINSLELGDSAVYFCASSQESVGANVLTFGAGSRLTVL.

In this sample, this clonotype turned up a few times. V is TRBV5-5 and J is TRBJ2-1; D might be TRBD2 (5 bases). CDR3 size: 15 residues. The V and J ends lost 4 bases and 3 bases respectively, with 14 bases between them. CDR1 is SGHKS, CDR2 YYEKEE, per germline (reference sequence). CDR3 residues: CASSPPAGNYNEQFF. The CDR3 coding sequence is TGTGCCAGCAGCCCACCGGCGGGTAACTACAATGAGCAGTTCTTC.

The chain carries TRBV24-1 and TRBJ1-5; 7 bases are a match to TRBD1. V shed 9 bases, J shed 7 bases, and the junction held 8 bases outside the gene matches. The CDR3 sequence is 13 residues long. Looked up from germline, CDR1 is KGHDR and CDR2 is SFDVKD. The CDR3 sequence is CATSRQGGQPQHF. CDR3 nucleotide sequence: TGTGCCACCTCTAGACAGGGCGGCCAGCCCCAGCATTTT.

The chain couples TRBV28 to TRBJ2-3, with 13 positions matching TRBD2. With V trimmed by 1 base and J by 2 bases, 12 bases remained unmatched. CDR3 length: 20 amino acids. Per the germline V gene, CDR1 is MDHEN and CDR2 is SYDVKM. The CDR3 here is CASSLFGGTSGVANTDTQYF. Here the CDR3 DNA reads TGTGCCAGCAGTTTATTTGGGGGGACTAGCGGGGTTGCTAACACAGATACGCAGTATTTT. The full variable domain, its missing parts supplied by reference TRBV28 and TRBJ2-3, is DVKVTQSSRYLVKRTGEKVFLECVQDMDHENMFWYRQDPGLGLRLIYFSYDVKMKEKGDIPEGYSVSREKKERFSLILESASTNQTSMYLCASSLFGGTSGVANTDTQYFGPGTRLTVL.

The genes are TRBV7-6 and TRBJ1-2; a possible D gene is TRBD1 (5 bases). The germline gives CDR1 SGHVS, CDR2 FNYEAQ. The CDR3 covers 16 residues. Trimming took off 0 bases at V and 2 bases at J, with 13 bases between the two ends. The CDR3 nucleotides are TGTGCCAGCAGCTTAGCTCCAGTGGGGCAAAACTATGGCTACACCTTC. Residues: CASSLAPVGQNYGYTF.

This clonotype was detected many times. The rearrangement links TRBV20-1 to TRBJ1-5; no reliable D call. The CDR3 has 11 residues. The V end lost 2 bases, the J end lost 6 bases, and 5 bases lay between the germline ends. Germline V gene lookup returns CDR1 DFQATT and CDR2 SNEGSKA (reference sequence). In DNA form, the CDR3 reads TGCAGTGCTAGATCGGGTCAGCCCCAGCATTTT. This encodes CSARSGQPQHF.

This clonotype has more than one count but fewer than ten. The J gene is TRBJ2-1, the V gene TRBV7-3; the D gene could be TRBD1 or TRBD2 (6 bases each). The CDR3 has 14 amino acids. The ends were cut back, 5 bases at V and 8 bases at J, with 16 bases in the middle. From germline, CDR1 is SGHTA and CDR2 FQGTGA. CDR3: CASSPGGGRDEQFF. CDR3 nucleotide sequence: TGTGCCAGCAGCCCAGGAGGGGGGCGCGATGAGCAGTTCTTC.

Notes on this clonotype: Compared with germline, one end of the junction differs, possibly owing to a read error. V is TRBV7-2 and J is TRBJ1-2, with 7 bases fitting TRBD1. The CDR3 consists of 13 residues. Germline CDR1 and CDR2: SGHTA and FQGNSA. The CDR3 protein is CASSLDREDGYTF. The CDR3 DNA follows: TGTGCCAGCAGTTTAGACAGGGAAGATGGCTACACCTTC.

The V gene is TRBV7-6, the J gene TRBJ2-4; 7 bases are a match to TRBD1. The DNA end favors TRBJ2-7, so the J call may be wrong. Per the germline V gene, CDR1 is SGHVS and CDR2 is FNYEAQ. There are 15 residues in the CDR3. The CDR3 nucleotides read TGTGCCAGCAGCTTACAAGGGGGCGCCCGCTACGAGCAGTACTTC. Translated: CASSLQGGARYEQYF.

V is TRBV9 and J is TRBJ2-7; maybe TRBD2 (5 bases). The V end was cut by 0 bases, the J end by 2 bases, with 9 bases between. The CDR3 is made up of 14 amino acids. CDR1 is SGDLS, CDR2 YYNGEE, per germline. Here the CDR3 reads CASSVVPGAYEQYF. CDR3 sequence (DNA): TGTGCCAGCAGCGTAGTTCCCGGGGCCTACGAGCAGTACTTC. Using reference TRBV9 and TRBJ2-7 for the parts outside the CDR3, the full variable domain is DSGVTQTPKHLITATGQRVTLRCSPRSGDLSVYWYQQSLDQGLQFLIQYYNGEERAKGNILERFSAQQFPDLHSELNLSSLELGDSALYFCASSVVPGAYEQYFGPGTRLTVT.

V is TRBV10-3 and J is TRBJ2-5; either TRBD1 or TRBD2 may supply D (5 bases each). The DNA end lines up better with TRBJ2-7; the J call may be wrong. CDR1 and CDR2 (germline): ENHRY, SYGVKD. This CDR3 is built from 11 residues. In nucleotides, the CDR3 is TGTGCCATCAGTGTTGGGGGCGAGCAGTACTTC. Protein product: CAISVGGEQYF.

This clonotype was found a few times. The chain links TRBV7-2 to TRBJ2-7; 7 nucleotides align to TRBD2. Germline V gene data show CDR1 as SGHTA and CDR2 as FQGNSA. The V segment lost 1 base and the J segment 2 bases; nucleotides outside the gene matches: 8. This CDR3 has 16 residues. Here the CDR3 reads CASSLEGRGSPYEQYF. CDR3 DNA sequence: TGTGCCAGCAGCTTAGAGGGGAGGGGTAGCCCCTACGAGCAGTACTTC.

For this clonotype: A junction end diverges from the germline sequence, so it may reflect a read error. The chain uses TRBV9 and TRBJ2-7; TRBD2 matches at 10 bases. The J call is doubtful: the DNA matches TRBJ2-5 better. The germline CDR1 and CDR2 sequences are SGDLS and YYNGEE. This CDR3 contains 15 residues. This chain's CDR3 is CACSVGLAGAETQYF. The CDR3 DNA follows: TGTGCCTGCAGCGTAGGGCTAGCGGGGGCAGAGACCCAGTACTTC.

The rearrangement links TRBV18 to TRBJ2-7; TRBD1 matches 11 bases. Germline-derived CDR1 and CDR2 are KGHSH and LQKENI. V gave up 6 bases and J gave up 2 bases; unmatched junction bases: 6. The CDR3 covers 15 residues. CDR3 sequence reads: CASSLQGQGAYEQYF. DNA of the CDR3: TGTGCCAGCTCCCTTCAGGGACAGGGGGCCTACGAGCAGTACTTC.

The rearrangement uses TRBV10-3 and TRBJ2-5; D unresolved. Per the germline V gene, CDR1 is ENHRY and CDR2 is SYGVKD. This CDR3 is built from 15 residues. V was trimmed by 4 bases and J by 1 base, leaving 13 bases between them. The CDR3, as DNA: TGTGCCATCAGTGTTACCGGCGCCGCCCAAGAGACCCAGTACTTC. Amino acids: CAISVTGAAQETQYF.

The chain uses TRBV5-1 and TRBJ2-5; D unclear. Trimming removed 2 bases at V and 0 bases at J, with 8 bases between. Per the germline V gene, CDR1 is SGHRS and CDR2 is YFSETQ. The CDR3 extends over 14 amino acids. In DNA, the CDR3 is TGCGCCAGCAGCTTTACAAAGTACCAAGAGACCCAGTACTTC. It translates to CASSFTKYQETQYF.

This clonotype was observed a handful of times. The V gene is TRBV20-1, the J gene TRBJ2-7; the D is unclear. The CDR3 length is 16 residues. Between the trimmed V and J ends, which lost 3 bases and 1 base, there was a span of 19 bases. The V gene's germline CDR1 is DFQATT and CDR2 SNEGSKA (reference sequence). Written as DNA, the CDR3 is TGCAGTGCTAGCCTTCCCGGACGTAAACTATCCTACGAGCAGTACTTC. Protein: CSASLPGRKLSYEQYF.